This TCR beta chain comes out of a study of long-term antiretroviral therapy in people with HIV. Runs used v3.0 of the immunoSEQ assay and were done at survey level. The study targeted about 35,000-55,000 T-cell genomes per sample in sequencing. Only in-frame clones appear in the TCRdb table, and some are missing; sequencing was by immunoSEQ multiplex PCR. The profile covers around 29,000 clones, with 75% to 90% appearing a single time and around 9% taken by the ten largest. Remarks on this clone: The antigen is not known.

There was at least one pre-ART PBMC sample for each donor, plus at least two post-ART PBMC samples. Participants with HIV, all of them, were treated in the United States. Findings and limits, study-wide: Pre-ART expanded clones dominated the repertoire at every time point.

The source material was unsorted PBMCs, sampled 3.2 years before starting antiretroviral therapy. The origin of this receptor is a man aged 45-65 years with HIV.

CDR3 region: CASSLRLRGPYGYTF. For the CDR3, the DNA is TGTGCCAGCAGTTTACGGCTCAGGGGGCCCTATGGCTACACCTTC. V and J are TRBV28 and TRBJ1-2, with 8 bases aligning to TRBD1. The V gene end was trimmed by 2 bases and the J gene end by 4 bases; junction bases not matched to a gene: 6. CDR3 length equals 15 residues. Germline values: CDR1 MDHEN, CDR2 SYDVKM.